Below are 9 T cell receptor beta chains sequenced from a single sample in a study of blood T cell repertoires in COVID-19 (dated by TCRdb to the early 2020s). The library was built by means of the immunoSEQ multiplex PCR assay. Drawn from immuneACCESS, this table holds only the in-frame rearrangements with V and J called that TCRdb kept. Clones are partly lost; checked studies trace under half to an unresolved V gene and leave the rest unexplained. In this sample the table shows some 150,000 clones, 70% to 85% of which occur a single time. 0.55% to 0.75% of the sample comes from the top ten. Sequencing was performed on peripheral blood. Receptors originate from a man in his sixties with COVID-19, enrolled during active disease.

The genes are TRBV7-2 and TRBJ1-3, with 9 nucleotides matching TRBD1. Germline CDR1 is SGHTA and CDR2 is FQGNSA. CDR3 length equals 17 residues. J was trimmed by 3 bases and V by 2 bases; bases with no gene match: 8. The CDR3, as DNA: TGTGCCAGCAGCTTACACACCGGGACAGGGATTGGAAACACCATATATTTT. It codes for CASSLHTGTGIGNTIYF.

The chain couples TRBV19 to TRBJ2-1; 9 bases are shared with TRBD1. This CDR3 contains 16 residues. V was clipped by 3 bases and J by 7 bases; unmatched bases: 10. In germline, CDR1 is LNHDA, CDR2 SQIVND (reference sequence). CDR3 nucleotide sequence: TGTGCCAGTAGTATTTCAGGGGGACAGGGTCGGAATGAGCAGTTCTTC. Translating it yields CASSISGGQGRNEQFF.

The V and J genes are TRBV24-1 and TRBJ1-1, with TRBD1 identical over 7 bases. Germline lookup yields CDR1 KGHDR and CDR2 SFDVKD. The CDR3 spans 15 residues. V lost 5 bases, J lost 0 bases, and 5 bases stayed unmatched. CDR3 sequence reads: CATSGGDSMNTEAFF. CDR3 sequence (DNA): TGTGCCACCAGTGGAGGGGACAGCATGAACACTGAAGCTTTCTTT.

The chain is built from TRBV27 and TRBJ2-1, with TRBD2 as a possible D gene (6 bases). The germline CDR1 and CDR2 sequences are MNHEY and SMNVEV (reference sequence). Trimming removed 4 bases from V and 9 bases from J, with 13 bases in between. CDR3 size: 13 residues. The CDR3 region has the DNA TGTGCCAGCAGTTCCGGACTATTTAGTGAGCAGTTCTTC. Translated: CASSSGLFSEQFF.

The CDR3 spells CASSSDRATEAFF. The CDR3 bases are TGTGCCAGCAGCTCGGACAGGGCCACTGAAGCTTTCTTT. The chain employs TRBV11-2 and TRBJ1-1; 8 nucleotides agree with TRBD1. The V segment lost 4 bases and the J segment 4 bases; nucleotides outside the gene matches: 2. The CDR3 runs 13 residues. Germline V gene sequence: CDR1 SGHAT, CDR2 FQNNGV.

This chain connects TRBV5-1 to TRBJ1-1, with D perhaps TRBD1 (6 bases). The CDR3 is 14 amino acids. Germline-derived CDR1 and CDR2 are SGHRS and YFSETQ. V shed 4 bases and J shed 1 base, with 11 bases lying between them. The CDR3 loop reads CASSVGQPNTEAFF. As DNA, the CDR3 is TGCGCCAGCAGCGTCGGACAGCCGAACACTGAAGCTTTCTTT.

The genes are TRBV18 and TRBJ1-2; the match to TRBD1 covers 8 bases. Germline CDR1 reads KGHSH; CDR2 reads LQKENI. V lost 5 bases, J lost 8 bases, and 7 bases stayed unmatched. The CDR3 has 13 amino acids. CDR3 bases: TGTGCCAGCTCAACGGACAGGGTGGAGGGCTACACCTTC. Protein sequence: CASSTDRVEGYTF.

The chain carries TRBV3-1 (or the pseudogene TRBV3-2) and TRBJ2-5, with a weak D call TRBD2 (5 bases). The germline CDR1 and CDR2 sequences are LGHDT and YNNKEL (reference sequence). V was trimmed by 6 bases and J by 4 bases, leaving 12 bases between them. The CDR3 is made up of 13 amino acids. CDR3 in DNA: TGTGCCAGCAGAAACGGGAAACGAGAGACCCAGTACTTC. It is translated as CASRNGKRETQYF.

The chain uses TRBV19 and TRBJ1-5; possibly TRBD1 for D (5 bases). V gave up 7 bases and J gave up 0 bases, with 22 bases separating them. The CDR3 totals 18 residues. CDR1 and CDR2 (germline): LNHDA, SQIVND (reference sequence). This CDR3 is CASTPTALGFGSNQPQHF. CDR3 in DNA: TGTGCCAGTACCCCGACAGCCCTAGGGTTCGGTAGCAATCAGCCCCAGCATTTT.